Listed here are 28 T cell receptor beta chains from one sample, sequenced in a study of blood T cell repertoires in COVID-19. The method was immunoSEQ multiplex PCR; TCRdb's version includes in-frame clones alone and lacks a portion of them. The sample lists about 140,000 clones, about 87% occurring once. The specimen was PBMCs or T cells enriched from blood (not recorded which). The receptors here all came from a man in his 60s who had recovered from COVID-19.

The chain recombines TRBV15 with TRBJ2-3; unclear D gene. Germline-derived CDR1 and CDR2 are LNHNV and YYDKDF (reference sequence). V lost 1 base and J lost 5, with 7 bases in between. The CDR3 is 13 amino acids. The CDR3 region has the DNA TGTGCCACCAGCAGAGTCATAGAAGATACGCAGTATTTT. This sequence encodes CATSRVIEDTQYF.

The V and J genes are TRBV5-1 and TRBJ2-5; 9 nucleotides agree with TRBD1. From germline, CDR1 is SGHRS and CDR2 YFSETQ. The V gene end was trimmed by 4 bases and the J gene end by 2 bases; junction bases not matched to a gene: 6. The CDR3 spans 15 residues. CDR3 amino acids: CASSTGQGVQETQYF. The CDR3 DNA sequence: TGCGCCAGCAGCACGGGACAGGGTGTACAAGAGACCCAGTACTTC.

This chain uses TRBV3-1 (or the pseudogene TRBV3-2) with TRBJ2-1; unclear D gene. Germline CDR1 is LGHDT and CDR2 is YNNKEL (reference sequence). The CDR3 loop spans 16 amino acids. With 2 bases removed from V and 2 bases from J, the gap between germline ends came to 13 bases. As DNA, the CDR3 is TGTGCCAGCAGCCAACAGGCGTTTGTAGCCTACAATGAGCAGTTCTTC. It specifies CASSQQAFVAYNEQFF.

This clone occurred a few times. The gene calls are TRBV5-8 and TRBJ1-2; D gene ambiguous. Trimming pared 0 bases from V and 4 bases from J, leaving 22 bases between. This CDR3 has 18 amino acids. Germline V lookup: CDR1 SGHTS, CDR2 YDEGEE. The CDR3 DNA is TGTGCCAGCAGCTTGGTCGGGTGGAGTCCGGCCCCATTCTATGGCTACACCTTC. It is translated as CASSLVGWSPAPFYGYTF.

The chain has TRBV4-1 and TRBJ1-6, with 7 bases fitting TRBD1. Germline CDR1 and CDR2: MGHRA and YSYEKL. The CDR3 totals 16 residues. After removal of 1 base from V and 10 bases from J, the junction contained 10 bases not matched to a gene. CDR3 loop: CASSQGPRQGWSPLHF. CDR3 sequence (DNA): TGCGCCAGCAGCCAAGGACCAAGACAGGGCTGGTCACCCCTCCACTTT.

The CDR3 bases are TGCGCCAGCAGCTTGTCCTCCCCCTCCTACGAGCAGTACTTC. It is translated as CASSLSSPSYEQYF. The V and J genes are TRBV5-1 and TRBJ2-7; D remains ambiguous. Per the germline V gene, CDR1 is SGHRS and CDR2 is YFSETQ. This CDR3 region has 14 residues. Trimming took 1 base from V and 0 from J, leaving 8 bases between them.

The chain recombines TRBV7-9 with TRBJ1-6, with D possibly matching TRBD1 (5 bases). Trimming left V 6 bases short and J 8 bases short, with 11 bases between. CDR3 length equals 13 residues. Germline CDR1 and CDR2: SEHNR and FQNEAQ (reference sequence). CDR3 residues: CASSQGMDSPLHF. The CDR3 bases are TGTGCCAGCAGTCAGGGCATGGATTCACCCCTCCACTTT.

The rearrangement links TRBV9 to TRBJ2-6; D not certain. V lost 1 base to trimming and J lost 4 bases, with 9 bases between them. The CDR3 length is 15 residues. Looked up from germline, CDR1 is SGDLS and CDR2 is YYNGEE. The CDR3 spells CASSVNPRGANVLTF. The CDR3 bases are TGTGCCAGCAGCGTAAATCCGCGGGGGGCCAACGTCCTGACTTTC.

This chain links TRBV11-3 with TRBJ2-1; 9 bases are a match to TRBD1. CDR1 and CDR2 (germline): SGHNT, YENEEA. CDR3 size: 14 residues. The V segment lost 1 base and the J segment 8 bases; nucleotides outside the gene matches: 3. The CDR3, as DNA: TGTGCCAGCAGCTTAGGACAGGGGGTCCATGAGCAGTTCTTC. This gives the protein CASSLGQGVHEQFF.

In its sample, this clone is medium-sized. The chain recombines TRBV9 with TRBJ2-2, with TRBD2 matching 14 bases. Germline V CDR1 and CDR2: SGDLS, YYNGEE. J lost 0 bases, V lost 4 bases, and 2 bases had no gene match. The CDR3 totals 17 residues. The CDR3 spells CASSTTSGRANTGELFF. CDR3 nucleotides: TGTGCCAGCAGCACGACTAGCGGGAGGGCGAACACCGGGGAGCTGTTTTTT.

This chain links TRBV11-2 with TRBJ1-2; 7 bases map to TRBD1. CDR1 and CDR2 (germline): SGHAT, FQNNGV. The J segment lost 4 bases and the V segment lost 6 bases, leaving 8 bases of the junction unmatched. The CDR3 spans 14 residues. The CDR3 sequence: CASSLEGAGYGYTF. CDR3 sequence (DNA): TGTGCCAGCAGTTTGGAGGGGGCCGGCTATGGCTACACCTTC.

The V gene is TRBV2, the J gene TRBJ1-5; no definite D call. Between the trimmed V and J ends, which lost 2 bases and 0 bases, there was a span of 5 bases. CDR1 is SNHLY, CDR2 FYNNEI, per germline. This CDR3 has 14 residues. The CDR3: CASSEIYSNQPQHF. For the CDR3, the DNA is TGTGCCAGCAGTGAAATTTATAGCAATCAGCCCCAGCATTTT.

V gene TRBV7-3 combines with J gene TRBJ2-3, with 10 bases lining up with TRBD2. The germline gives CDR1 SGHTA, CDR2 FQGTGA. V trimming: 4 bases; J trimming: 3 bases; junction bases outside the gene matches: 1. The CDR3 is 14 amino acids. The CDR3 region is CASSSSGSTDTQYF. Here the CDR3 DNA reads TGTGCCAGCAGCTCTAGCGGGAGTACAGATACGCAGTATTTT. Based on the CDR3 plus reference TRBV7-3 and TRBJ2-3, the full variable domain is GAGVSQTPSNKVTEKGKYVELRCDPISGHTALYWYRQSLGQGPEFLIYFQGTGAADDSGLPNDRFFAVRPEGSVSTLKIQRTERGDSAVYLCASSSSGSTDTQYFGPGTRLTVL.

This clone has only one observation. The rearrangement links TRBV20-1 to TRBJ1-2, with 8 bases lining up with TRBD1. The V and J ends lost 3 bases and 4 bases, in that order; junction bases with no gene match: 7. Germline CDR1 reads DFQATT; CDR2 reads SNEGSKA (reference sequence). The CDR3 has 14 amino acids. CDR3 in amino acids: CSASPPGQVYGYTF. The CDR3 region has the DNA TGCAGTGCTAGTCCGCCGGGACAGGTCTATGGCTACACCTTC.

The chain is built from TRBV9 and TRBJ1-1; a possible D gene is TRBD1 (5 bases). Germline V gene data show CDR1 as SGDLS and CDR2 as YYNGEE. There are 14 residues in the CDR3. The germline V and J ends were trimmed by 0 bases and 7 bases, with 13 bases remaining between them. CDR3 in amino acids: CASSVGRGGGEAFF. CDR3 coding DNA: TGTGCCAGCAGCGTAGGAAGGGGCGGTGGTGAAGCTTTCTTT.

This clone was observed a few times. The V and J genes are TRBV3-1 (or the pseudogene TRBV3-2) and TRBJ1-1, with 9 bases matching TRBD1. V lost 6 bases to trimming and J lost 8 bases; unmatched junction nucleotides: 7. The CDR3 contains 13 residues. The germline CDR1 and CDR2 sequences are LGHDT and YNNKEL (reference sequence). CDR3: CASSPGQGREAFF. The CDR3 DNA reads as TGTGCCAGCAGTCCGGGACAGGGTCGGGAAGCTTTCTTT.

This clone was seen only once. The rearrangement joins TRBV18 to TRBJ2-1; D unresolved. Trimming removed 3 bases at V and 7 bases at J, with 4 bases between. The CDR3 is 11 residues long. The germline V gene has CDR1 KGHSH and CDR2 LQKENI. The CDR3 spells CASSPGNEQFF. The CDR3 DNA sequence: TGTGCCAGCTCACCCGGTAATGAGCAGTTCTTC.

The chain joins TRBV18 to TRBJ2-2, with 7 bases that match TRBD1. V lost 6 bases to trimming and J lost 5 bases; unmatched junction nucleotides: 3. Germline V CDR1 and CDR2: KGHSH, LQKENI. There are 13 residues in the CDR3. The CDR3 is CASSGQPTGELFF. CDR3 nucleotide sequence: TGTGCCAGCTCGGGACAGCCAACCGGGGAGCTGTTTTTT.

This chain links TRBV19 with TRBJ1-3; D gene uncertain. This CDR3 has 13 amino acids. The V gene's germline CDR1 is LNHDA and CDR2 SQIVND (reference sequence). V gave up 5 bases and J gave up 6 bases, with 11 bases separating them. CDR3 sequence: CASSRSKENTIYF. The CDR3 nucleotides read TGTGCCAGTAGTCGGAGTAAAGAAAACACCATATATTTT.

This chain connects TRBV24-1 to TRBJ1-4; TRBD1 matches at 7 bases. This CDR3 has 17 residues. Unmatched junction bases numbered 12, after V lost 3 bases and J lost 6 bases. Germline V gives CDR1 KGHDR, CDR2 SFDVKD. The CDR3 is CATSDPRGGQGDEKLFF. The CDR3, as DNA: TGTGCCACCAGTGATCCACGAGGGGGCCAGGGGGATGAAAAACTGTTTTTT.

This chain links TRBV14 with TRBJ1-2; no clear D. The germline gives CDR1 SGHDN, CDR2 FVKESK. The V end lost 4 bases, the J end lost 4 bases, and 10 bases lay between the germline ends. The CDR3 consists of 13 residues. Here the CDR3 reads CASSPTGSYGYTF. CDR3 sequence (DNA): TGTGCCAGCAGCCCAACCGGGAGCTATGGCTACACCTTC. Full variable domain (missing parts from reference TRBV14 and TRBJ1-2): EAGVTQFPSHSVIEKGQTVTLRCDPISGHDNLYWYRRVMGKEIKFLLHFVKESKQDESGMPNNRFLAERTGGTYSTLKVQPAELEDSGVYFCASSPTGSYGYTFGSGTRLTVV.

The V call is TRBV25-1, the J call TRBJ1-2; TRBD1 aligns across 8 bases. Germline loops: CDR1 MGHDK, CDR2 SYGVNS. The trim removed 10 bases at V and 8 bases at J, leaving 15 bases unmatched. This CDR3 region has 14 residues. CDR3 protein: CATAKQGAGGGYTF. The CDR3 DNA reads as TGTGCCACCGCGAAGCAGGGGGCTGGAGGAGGCTACACCTTC.

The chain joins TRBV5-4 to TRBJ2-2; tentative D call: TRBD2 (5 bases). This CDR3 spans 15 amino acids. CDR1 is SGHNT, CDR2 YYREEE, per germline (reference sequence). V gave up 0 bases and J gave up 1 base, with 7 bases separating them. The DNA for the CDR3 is TGTGCCAGCAGCTTGGCCCGGGGGAACACCGGGGAGCTGTTTTTT. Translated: CASSLARGNTGELFF.

CDR3: CASSLDSQETQYF. The CDR3 nucleotides are TGTGCCAGCAGTTTAGACAGCCAAGAGACCCAGTACTTC. The chain links TRBV28 to TRBJ2-5; D might be TRBD1 (5 bases). CDR1 is MDHEN, CDR2 SYDVKM, per germline. The CDR3 is made up of 13 amino acids. V lost 2 bases, J lost 1 base, and 5 bases lay in between.

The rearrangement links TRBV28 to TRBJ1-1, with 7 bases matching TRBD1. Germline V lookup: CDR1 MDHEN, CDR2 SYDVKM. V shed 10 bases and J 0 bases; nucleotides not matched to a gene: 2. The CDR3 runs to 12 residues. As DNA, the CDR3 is TGTGCCACAGGGGGGCTGAACACTGAAGCTTTCTTT. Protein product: CATGGLNTEAFF.

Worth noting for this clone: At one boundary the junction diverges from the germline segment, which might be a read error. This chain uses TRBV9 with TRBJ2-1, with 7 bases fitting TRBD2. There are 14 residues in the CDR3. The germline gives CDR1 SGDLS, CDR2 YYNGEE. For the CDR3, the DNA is TGTGCCAGCAGCTCAAGGACTAGTCGCAATGGGCAGTTCTTC. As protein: CASSSRTSRNGQFF.

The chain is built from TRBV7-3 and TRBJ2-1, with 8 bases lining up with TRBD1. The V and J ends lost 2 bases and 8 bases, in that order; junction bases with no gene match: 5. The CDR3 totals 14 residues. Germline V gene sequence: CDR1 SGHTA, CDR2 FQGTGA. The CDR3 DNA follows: TGTGCCAGCAGCTTACCGGACAGGGAGGATGAGCAGTTCTTC. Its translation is CASSLPDREDEQFF.

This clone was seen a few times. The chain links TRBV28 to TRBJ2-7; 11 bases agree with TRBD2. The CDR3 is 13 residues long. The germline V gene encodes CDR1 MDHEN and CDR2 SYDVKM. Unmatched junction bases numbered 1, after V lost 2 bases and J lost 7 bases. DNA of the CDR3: TGTGCCAGCAGTTTAGGACTAGCGGGTGAGCAGTACTTC. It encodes CASSLGLAGEQYF. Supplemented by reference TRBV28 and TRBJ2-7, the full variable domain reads DVKVTQSSRYLVKRTGEKVFLECVQDMDHENMFWYRQDPGLGLRLIYFSYDVKMKEKGDIPEGYSVSREKKERFSLILESASTNQTSMYLCASSLGLAGEQYFGPGTRLTVT.